The T cell receptor beta chain described here comes from a study of response to subunit inactivated influenza vaccine. TCRdb passed the RT-PCR reads through MiXCR, listing each CDR3 protein once. The sample shows roughly 550,000 distinct CDR3 sequences, under 25% of them seen only once. From germline, CDR1 is SEHNR and CDR2 FQNEAQ (reference sequence). This CDR3 contains 11 residues. V was cut by 10 bases and J by 9 bases, with 13 bases left in between. A further study also used this sample, focusing on T cells expressing NK-cell markers. Turning to that study: With UMIs, 5'RACE template switching was used to make TCR beta cDNA.

The source was CD4+ T cells sorted from PBMCs, collected approximately 12 days after vaccination. This chain joins TRBV7-9 and TRBJ2-1; D might be TRBD2 (6 bases). The receptor was derived from a man in his forties or fifties who received an inactivated influenza vaccine. CDR3 nucleotides: TGTGCCACCGGAGGGACTCCTGAGCAGTTCTTC. It codes for CATGGTPEQFF.